The T cell receptor (beta chain) under discussion was sequenced for a study of resident and recirculating memory T cells in vitiligo. After removal of 5 bases from V and 4 bases from J, the junction contained 11 bases not matched to a gene. The CDR3 length is 17 residues. Germline lookup yields CDR1 LNHDA and CDR2 SQIVND (reference sequence). The protocol was immunoSEQ multiplex PCR, while the TCRdb copy is restricted to in-frame clones and leaves out a portion. The data hold 75,000 to 85,000 clones, with roughly nine tenths observed a single time. The specimen sequenced was blood. The source is a male donor with vitiligo. The chain combines TRBV19 with TRBJ2-3; 11 bases line up with TRBD2. CDR3 sequence (DNA): TGTGCCAGTAGTGGAATGACTAGCGGGAACACCCCAGATACGCAGTATTTT. It codes for CASSGMTSGNTPDTQYF.